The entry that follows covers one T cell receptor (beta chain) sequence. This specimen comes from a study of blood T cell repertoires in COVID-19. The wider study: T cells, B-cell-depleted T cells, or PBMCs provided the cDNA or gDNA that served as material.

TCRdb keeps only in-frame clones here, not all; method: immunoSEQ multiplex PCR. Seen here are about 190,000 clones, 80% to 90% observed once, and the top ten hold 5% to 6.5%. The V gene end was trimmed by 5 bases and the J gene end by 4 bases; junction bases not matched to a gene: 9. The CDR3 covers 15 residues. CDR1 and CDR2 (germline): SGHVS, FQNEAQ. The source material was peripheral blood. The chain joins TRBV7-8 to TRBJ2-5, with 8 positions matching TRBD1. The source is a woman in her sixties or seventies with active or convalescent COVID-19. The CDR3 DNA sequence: TGTGCCAGCAGCCACCGCGGGCAGGGGGCAGAGACCCAGTACTTC. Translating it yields CASSHRGQGAETQYF.